Sequencing of this TCR beta chain was carried out in a study of cytomegalovirus exposure and HLA in healthy donors. To note about this clone: The antigen is undetermined.

CDR1 and CDR2 (germline): MNHNY, SVGAGI (reference sequence). This CDR3 is 15 amino acids long. General observations from the study: Cytomegalovirus association was listed for about 150 TCR beta chains.

Researchers ran the PCR with 60 Vbeta and 13 Jbeta primers. Sequencing used immunoSEQ multiplex PCR; TCRdb keeps in-frame clones, though not all of them. The sample has some 150,000 clones, 72% seen once. V usage is TRBV6-6 and J usage is TRBJ2-5; D might be TRBD1 (6 bases). The J call is uncertain, as TRBJ2-7 better fits the DNA end. The TCR originated in a man aged 35-49 years in good health and CMV-seronegative. Sequencing input: PBMCs. The CDR3 DNA reads TGTGCCAGCAGTTACGAGAGTCAGGGGCTGAACGAGCAGTACTTC. This encodes CASSYESQGLNEQYF.